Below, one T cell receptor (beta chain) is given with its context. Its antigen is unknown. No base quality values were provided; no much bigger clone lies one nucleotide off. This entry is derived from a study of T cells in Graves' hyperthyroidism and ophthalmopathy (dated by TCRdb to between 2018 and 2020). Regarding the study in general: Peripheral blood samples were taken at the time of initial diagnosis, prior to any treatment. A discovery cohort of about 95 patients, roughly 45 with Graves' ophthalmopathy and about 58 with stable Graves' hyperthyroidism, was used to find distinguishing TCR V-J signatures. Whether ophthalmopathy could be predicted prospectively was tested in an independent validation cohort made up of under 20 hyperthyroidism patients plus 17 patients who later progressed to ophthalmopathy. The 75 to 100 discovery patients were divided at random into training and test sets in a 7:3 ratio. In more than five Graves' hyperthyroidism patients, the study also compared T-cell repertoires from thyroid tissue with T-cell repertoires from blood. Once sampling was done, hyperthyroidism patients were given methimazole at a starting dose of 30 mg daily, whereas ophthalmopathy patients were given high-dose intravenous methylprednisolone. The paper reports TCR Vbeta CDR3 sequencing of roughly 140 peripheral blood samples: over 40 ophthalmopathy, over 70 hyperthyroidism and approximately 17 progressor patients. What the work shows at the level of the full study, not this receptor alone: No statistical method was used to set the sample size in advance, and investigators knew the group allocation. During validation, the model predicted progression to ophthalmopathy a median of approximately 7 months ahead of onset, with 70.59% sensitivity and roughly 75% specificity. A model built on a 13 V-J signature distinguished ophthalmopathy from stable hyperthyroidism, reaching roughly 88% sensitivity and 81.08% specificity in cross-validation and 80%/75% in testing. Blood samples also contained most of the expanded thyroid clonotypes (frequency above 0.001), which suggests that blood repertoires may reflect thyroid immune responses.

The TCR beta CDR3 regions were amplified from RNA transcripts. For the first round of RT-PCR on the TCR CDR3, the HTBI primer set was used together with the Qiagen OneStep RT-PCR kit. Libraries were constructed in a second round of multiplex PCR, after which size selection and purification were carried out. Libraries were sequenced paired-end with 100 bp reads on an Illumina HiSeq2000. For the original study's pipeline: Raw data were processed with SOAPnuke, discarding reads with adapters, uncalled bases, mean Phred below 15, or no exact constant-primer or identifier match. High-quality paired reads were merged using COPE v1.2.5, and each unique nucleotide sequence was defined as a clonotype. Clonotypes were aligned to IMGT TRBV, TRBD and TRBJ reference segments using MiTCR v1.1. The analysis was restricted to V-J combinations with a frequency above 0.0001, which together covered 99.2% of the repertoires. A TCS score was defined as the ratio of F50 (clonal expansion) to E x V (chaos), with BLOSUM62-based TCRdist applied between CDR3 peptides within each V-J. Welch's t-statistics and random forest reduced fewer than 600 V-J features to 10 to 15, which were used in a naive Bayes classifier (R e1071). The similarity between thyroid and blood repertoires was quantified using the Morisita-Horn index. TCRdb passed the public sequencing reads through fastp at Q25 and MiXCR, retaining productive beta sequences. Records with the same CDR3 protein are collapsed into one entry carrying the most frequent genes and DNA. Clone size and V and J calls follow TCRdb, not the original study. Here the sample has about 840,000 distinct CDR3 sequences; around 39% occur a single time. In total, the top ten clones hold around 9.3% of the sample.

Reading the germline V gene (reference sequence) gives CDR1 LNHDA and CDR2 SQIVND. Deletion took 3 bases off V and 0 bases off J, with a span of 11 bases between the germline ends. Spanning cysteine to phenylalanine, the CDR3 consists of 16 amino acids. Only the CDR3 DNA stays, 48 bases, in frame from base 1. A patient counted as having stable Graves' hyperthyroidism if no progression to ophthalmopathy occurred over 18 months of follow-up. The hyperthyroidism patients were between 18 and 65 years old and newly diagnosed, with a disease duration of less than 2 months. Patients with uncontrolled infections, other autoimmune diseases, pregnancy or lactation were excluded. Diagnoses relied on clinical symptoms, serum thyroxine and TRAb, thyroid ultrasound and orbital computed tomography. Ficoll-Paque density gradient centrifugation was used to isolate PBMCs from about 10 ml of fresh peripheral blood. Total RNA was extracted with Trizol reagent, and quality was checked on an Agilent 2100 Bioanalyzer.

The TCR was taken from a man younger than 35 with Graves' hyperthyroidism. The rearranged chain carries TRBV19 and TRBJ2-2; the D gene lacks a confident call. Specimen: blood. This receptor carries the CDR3 CASSIKGVANTGELFF. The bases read TGTGCCAGTAGTATTAAGGGCGTGGCGAACACCGGGGAGCTGTTTTTT.